The clone carrying this T cell receptor beta chain appeared a single time. Deletions cut 1 base from V and 4 bases from J, with 16 bases between. Germline assignment: CDR1 SGHTA and CDR2 FQGTGA. CDR3 length: 16 residues. The sample is drawn from a study of blood T cell repertoires in COVID-19. Background on the study: The analysed material was cDNA or gDNA that came from T cells, B-cell-depleted T cells, or PBMCs.

The Seattle patients joined while their infection was active and were tracked longitudinally afterward. Methods used by the authors: Amplification with reference gene primers provided the estimates of nucleated cell counts. Profiling relied on immunoSEQ multiplex PCR, and the TCRdb table lists in-frame clones only, not all of them. That table supplies the V and J calls and clone size; D and trimming were determined from the DNA. The sample holds about 200,000 clones; about 85% are singletons and the top ten take roughly 5.6%. The clonotype originates from a middle-aged woman with COVID-19, enrolled during active disease. The V gene is TRBV7-3, the J gene TRBJ1-1; D gene uncertain. Sequencing was carried out using peripheral blood. CDR3 residues: CASSLMGSVSFTEAFF. In DNA form, the CDR3 reads TGTGCCAGCAGCTTAATGGGCTCGGTATCGTTCACTGAAGCTTTCTTT.